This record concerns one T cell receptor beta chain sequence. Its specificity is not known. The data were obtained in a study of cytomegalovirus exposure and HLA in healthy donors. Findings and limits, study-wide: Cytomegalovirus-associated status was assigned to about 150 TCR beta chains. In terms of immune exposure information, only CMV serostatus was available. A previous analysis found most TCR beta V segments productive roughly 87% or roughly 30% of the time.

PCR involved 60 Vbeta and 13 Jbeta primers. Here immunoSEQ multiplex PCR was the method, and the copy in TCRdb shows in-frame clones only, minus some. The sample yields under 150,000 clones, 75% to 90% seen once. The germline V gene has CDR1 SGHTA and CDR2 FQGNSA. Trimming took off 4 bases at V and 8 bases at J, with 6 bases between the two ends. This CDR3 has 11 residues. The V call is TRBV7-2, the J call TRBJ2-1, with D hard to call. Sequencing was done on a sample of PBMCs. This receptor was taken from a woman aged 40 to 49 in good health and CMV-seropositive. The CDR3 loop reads CASSSSDEQFF. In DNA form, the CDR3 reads TGTGCCAGCAGCTCGTCGGATGAGCAGTTCTTC.